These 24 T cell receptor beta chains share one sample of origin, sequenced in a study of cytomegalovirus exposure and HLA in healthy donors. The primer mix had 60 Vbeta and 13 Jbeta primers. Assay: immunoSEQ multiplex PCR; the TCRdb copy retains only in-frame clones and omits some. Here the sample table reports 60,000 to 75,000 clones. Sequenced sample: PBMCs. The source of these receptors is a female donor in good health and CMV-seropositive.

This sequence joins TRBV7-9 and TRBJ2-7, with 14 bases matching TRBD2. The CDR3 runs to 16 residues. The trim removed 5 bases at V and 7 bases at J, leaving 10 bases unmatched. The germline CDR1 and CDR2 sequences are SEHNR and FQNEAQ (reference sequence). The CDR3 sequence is CASSPGTSGGLEEQYF. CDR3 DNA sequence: TGTGCCAGCAGCCCCGGGACTAGCGGGGGCTTGGAGGAGCAGTACTTC.

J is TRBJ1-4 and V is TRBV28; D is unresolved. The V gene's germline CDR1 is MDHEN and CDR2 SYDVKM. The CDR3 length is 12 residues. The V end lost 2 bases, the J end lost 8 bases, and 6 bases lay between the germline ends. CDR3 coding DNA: TGTGCCAGCAGTTTAGCACGGGAAAAACTGTTTTTT. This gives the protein CASSLAREKLFF. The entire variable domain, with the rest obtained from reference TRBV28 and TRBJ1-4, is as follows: DVKVTQSSRYLVKRTGEKVFLECVQDMDHENMFWYRQDPGLGLRLIYFSYDVKMKEKGDIPEGYSVSREKKERFSLILESASTNQTSMYLCASSLAREKLFFGSGTQLSVL.

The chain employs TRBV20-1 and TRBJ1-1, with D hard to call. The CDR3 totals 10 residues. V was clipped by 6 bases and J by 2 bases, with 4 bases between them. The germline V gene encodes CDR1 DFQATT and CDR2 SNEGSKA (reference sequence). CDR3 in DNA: TGCAGTGCGAGCAACACTGAAGCTTTCTTT. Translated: CSASNTEAFF.

DNA of the CDR3: TGCGCCAGCAGCCTGGGACAGGCGAACACTGAAGCTTTCTTT. Its protein is CASSLGQANTEAFF. V usage is TRBV4-1 and J usage is TRBJ1-1; 8 nucleotides match TRBD1. The CDR3 consists of 14 residues. Germline CDR1 and CDR2: MGHRA and YSYEKL. Trimming removed 4 bases from V and 1 base from J; junction bases left unmatched: 2.

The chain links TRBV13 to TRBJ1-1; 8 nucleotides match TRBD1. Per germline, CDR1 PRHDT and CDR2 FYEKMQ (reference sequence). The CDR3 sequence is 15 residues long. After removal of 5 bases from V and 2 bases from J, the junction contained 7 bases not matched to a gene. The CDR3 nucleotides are TGTGCCAGCAGCCCCGACGACAGGGGAAACACTGAAGCTTTCTTT. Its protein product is CASSPDDRGNTEAFF. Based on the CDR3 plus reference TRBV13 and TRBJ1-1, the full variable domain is AAGVIQSPRHLIKEKRETATLKCYPIPRHDTVYWYQQGPGQDPQFLISFYEKMQSDKGSIPDRFSAQQFSDYHSELNMSSLELGDSALYFCASSPDDRGNTEAFFGQGTRLTVV.

The CDR3 sequence: CASNGLGLRTDTQYF. The CDR3 region has the DNA TGCGCCAGCAATGGTTTGGGGCTTCGCACAGATACGCAGTATTTT. This chain joins TRBV5-1 and TRBJ2-3; weak D call: TRBD1 (5 bases). The CDR3 sequence is 15 residues long. Germline CDR1 is SGHRS and CDR2 is YFSETQ. V shed 6 bases and J shed 1 base, with 15 bases lying between them.

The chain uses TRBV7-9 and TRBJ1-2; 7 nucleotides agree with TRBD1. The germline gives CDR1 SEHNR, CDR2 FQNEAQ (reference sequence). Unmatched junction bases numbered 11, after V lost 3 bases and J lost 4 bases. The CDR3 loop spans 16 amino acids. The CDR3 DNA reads TGTGCCAGCAGCTTTGGACAGGTGGGGACGAGCTATGGCTACACCTTC. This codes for CASSFGQVGTSYGYTF.

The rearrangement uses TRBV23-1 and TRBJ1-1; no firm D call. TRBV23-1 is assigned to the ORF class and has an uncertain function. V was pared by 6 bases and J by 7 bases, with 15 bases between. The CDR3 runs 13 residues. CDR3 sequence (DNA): TGCGCCAGCAGCCTACCCCCCAAAATTGAAGCTTTCTTT. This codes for CASSLPPKIEAFF.

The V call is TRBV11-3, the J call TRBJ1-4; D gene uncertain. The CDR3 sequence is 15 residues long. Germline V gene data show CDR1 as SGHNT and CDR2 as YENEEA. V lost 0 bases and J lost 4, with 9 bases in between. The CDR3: CASSLDPRNNEKLFF. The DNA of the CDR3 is TGTGCCAGCAGCTTAGATCCCAGGAATAATGAAAAACTGTTTTTT.

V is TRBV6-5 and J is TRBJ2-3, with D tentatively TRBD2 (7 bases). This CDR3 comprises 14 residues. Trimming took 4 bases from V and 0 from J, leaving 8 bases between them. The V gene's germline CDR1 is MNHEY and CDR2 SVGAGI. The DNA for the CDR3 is TGTGCCAGCAGTTGGGGGGGCAGCACAGATACGCAGTATTTT. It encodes CASSWGGSTDTQYF.

The CDR3 bases are TGTGCCAGCAGTTCTGGGAGCAATGAGCAGTTCTTC. It yields the protein CASSSGSNEQFF. The chain links TRBV6-5 to TRBJ2-1; D possibly corresponds to TRBD2 (5 bases). The V end lost 4 bases, the J end lost 6 bases, and 7 bases lay between the germline ends. The CDR3 runs 12 residues. The germline CDR1 and CDR2 sequences are MNHEY and SVGAGI.

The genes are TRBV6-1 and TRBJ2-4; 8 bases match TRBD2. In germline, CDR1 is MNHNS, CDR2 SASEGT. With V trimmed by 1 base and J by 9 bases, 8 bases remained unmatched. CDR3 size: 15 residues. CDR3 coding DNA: TGTGCCAGCAGTGAAGTTGCGGGGGGCGGGGTCATTCAGTACTTC. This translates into CASSEVAGGGVIQYF.

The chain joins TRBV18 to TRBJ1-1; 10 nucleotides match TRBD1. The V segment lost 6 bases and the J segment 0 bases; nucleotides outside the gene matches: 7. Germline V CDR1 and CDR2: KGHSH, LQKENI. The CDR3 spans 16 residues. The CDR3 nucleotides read TGTGCCAGCTCGCCGGGACAGGGGAGGATGAACACTGAAGCTTTCTTT. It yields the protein CASSPGQGRMNTEAFF.

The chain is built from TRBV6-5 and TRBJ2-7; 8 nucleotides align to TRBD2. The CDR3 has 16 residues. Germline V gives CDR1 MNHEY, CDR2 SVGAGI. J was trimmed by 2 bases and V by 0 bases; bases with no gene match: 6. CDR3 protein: CASSYSVAGGAYEQYF. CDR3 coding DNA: TGTGCCAGCAGTTACTCCGTGGCGGGGGGCGCCTACGAGCAGTACTTC.

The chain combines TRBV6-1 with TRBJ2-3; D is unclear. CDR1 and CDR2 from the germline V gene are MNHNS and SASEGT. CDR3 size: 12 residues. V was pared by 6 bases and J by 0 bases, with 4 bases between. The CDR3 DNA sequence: TGTGCCAGCAGCCTTAGCACAGATACGCAGTATTTT. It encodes CASSLSTDTQYF.

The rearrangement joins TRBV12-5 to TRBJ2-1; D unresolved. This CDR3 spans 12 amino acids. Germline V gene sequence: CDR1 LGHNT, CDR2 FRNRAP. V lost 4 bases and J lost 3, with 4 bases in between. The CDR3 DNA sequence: TGTGCTAGTGGTTCCTACTACAATGAGCAGTTCTTC. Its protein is CASGSYYNEQFF.

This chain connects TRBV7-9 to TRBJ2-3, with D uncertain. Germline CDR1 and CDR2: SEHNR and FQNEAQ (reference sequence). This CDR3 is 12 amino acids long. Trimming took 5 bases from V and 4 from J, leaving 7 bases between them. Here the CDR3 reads CASSLQADTQYF. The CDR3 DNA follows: TGTGCCAGCAGCCTCCAGGCAGATACGCAGTATTTT.

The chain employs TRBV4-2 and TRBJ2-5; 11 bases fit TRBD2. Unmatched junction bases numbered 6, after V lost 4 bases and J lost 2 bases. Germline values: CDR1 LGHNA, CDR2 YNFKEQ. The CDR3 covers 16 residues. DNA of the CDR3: TGTGCCAGCAGCCTCCTTAGCGGGGGGGGGCAAGAGACCCAGTACTTC. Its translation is CASSLLSGGGQETQYF.

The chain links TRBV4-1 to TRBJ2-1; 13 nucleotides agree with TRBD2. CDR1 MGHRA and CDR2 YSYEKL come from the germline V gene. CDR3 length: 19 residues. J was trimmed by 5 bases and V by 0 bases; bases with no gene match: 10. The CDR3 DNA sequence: TGCGCCAGCAGCCAAGACGGGGGACTAGCGGGGCAAAGAAACAATGAGCAGTTCTTC. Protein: CASSQDGGLAGQRNNEQFF.

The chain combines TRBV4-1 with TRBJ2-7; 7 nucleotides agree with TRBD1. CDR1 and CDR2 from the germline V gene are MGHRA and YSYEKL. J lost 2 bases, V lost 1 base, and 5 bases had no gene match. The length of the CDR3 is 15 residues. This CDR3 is CASSQAHRGPYEQYF. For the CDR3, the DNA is TGCGCCAGCAGCCAAGCGCACAGGGGTCCCTACGAGCAGTACTTC.

The CDR3 spells CASSQEGAGAVTGELFF. The CDR3 DNA follows: TGCGCCAGCAGCCAAGAAGGGGCGGGGGCGGTCACCGGGGAGCTGTTTTTT. The chain is built from TRBV4-1 and TRBJ2-2, with D tentatively TRBD2 (7 bases). The length of the CDR3 is 17 residues. In germline, CDR1 is MGHRA, CDR2 YSYEKL. V lost 0 bases and J 4 bases, leaving 15 bases between the germline ends.

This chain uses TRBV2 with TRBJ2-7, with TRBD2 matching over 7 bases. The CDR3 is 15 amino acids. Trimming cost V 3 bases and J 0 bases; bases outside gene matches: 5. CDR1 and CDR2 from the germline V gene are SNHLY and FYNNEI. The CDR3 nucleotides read TGTGCCAGCAGTGACTGGGGGGGGAGCTCCTACGAGCAGTACTTC. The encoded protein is CASSDWGGSSYEQYF.

The CDR3 DNA follows: TGTGCCAGCTCACCATCGGACTTGGGTACTGTCTATGGCTACACCTTC. Encoded protein: CASSPSDLGTVYGYTF. The V and J genes are TRBV18 and TRBJ1-2, with no clear D. V lost 2 bases and J lost 4, with 17 bases in between. Germline-derived CDR1 and CDR2 are KGHSH and LQKENI. There are 16 residues in the CDR3.

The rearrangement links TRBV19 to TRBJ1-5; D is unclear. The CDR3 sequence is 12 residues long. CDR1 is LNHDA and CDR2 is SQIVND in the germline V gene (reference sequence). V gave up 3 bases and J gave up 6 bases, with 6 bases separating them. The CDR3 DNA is TGTGCCAGTAGTATGTGGAGTCAGCCCCAGCATTTT. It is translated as CASSMWSQPQHF.